This T cell receptor beta chain was obtained from a study of T cells in Graves' hyperthyroidism and ophthalmopathy. Overall study findings and caveats: Ophthalmopathy and stable hyperthyroidism were told apart by a 13 V-J model. Among clonotypes expanded in thyroid above 0.001, most were also found in blood.

Isolation of PBMCs was performed on approximately 10 ml fresh peripheral blood. About this clonotype itself: Its antigen is not known.

Germline V gene data show CDR1 as SNHLY and CDR2 as FYNNEI. Trimming took off 3 bases at V and 4 bases at J, with 10 bases between the two ends. The CDR3 is 14 amino acids. TCR beta CDR3 sequences were amplified from RNA transcripts. TCR CDR3 regions were first amplified by RT-PCR with HTBI primers. TCRdb processed the multiplex PCR reads anew with MiXCR; each CDR3 protein has one entry. Seen here are hundreds of thousands of distinct CDR3 sequences, 20% to 30% observed once, and the top ten hold about 70%. Sequencing was performed on blood. This chain joins TRBV2 and TRBJ1-5; D unresolved. The sequence was collected from a man aged 45-60 years with Graves' hyperthyroidism. In nucleotides, the CDR3 is TGTGCCAGCAGTGACTGGCAGCTAAATCAGCCCCAGCATTTT. Protein product: CASSDWQLNQPQHF.